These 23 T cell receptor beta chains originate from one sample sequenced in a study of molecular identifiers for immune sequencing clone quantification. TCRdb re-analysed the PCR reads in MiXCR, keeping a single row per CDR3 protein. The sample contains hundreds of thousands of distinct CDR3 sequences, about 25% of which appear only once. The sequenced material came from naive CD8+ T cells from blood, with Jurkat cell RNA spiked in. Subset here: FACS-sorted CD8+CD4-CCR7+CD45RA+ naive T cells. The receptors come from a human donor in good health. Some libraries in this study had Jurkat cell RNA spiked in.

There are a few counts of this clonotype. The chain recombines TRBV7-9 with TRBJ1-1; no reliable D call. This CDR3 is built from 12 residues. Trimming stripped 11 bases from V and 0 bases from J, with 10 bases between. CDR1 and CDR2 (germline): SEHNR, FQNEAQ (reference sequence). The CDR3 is CASGEMNTEAFF. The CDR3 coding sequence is TGTGCCTCCGGGGAAATGAACACTGAAGCTTTCTTT.

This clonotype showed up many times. The CDR3 reads CASVRTGKGGTDTQYF. CDR3 nucleotide sequence: TGTGCCAGCGTGAGGACAGGGAAGGGGGGCACAGATACGCAGTATTTT. The chain combines TRBV2 with TRBJ2-3, with TRBD1 matching over 8 bases. After removal of 8 bases from V and 1 base from J, the junction contained 11 bases not matched to a gene. The length of the CDR3 is 16 residues. Germline V gene sequence: CDR1 SNHLY, CDR2 FYNNEI.

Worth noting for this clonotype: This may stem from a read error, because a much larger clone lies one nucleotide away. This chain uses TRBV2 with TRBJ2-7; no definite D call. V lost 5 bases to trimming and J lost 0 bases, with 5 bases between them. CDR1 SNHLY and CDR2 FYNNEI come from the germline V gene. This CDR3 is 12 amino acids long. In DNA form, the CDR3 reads TGTGCCAGCAGTAACCCCTCCTACGAGCAGTACTTC. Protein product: CASSNPSYEQYF.

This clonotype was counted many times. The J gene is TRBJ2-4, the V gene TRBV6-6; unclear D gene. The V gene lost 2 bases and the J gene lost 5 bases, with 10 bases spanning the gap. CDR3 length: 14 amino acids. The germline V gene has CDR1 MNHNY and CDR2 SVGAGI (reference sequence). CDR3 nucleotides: TGTGCCAGCAGTTACACTACCTATGAAAACATTCAGTACTTC. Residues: CASSYTTYENIQYF.

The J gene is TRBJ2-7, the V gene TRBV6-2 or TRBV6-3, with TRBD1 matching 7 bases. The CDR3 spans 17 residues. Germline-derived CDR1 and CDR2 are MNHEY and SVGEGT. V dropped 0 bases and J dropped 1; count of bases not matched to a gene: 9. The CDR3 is CASSYSITGEKSYEQYF. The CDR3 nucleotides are TGTGCCAGCAGTTACTCGATCACAGGGGAAAAGTCCTACGAGCAGTACTTC.

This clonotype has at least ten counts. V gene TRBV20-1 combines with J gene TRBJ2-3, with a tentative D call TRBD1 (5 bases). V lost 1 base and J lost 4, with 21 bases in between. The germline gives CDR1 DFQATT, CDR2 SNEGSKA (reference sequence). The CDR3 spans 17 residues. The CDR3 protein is CSARVDSAVRVADTQYF. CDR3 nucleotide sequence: TGCAGTGCTAGAGTAGACTCAGCAGTCAGGGTCGCAGATACGCAGTATTTT.

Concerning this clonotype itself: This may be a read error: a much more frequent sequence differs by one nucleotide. CDR3 protein: CSVGTGSLDDEQFF. The CDR3 nucleotides read TGCAGCGTCGGGACAGGGTCGTTGGATGATGAGCAGTTCTTC. The chain has TRBV29-1 and TRBJ2-1, with 9 bases matching TRBD1. Per germline, CDR1 SQVTM and CDR2 ANQGSEA. The CDR3 totals 14 residues. The V segment lost 6 bases and the J segment 8 bases; nucleotides outside the gene matches: 11.

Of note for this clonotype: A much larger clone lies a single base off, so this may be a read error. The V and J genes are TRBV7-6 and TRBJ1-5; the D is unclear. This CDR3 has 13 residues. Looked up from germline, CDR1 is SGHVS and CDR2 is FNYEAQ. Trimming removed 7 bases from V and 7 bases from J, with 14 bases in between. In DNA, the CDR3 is TGTGCCAGCAACTGGGGTCCTAGACAGCCCCAGCATTTT. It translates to CASNWGPRQPQHF.

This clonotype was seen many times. CDR3 nucleotide sequence: TGCGCCAGCAGCCAGTCGAAGTTAGCCAAAAACATTCAGTACTTC. Translation: CASSQSKLAKNIQYF. This chain joins TRBV4-3 and TRBJ2-4; no definite D call. The CDR3 consists of 15 residues. V was cut by 3 bases and J by 0 bases, with 9 bases left in between. Germline CDR1 is LGHNA and CDR2 is YSLEER.

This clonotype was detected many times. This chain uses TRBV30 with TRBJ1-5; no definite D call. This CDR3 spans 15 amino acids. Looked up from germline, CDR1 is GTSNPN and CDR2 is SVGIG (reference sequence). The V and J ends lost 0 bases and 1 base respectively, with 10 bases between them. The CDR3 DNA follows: TGTGCCTGGAGTGTAGGTGACTTAAGCAATCAGCCCCAGCATTTT. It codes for CAWSVGDLSNQPQHF.

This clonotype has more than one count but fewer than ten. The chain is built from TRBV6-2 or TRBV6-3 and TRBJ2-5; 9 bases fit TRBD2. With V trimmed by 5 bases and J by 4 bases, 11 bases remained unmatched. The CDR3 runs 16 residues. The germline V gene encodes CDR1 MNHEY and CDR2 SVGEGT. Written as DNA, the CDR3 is TGTGCCAGCAGTCCGAATATAGCGGGAGTGGGAGAGACCCAGTACTTC. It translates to CASSPNIAGVGETQYF.

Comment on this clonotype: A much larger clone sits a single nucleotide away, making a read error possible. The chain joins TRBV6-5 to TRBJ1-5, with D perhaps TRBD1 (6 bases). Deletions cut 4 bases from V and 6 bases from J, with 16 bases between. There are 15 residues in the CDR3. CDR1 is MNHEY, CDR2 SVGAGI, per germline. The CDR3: CASSLQRAGAQPQHF. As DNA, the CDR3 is TGTGCCAGCAGTTTACAAAGGGCAGGGGCTCAGCCCCAGCATTTT.

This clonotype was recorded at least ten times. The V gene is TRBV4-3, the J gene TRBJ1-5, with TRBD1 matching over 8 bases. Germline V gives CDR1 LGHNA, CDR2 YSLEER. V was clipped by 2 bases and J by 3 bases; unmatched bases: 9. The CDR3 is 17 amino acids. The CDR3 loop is CASSQFLTGGTNQPQHF. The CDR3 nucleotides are TGCGCCAGCAGCCAATTCCTTACAGGGGGGACCAATCAGCCCCAGCATTTT.

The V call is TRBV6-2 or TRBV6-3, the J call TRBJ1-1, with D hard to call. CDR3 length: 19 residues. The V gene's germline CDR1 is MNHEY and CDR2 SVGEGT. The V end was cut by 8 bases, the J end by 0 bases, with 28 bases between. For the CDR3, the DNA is TGTGCCAGCGGTTCTCTAAGGCCTCCGAACAGCTACATGAACACTGAAGCTTTCTTT. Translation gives CASGSLRPPNSYMNTEAFF.

CDR3 loop: CASSLVPNQPQHF. CDR3 DNA: TGTGCCAGCAGCTTGGTACCTAATCAGCCCCAGCATTTT. The chain joins TRBV5-8 to TRBJ1-5; D is uncertain. The V gene's germline CDR1 is SGHTS and CDR2 YDEGEE. The CDR3 has 13 amino acids. Trimming removed 0 bases at V and 4 bases at J, with 5 bases between.

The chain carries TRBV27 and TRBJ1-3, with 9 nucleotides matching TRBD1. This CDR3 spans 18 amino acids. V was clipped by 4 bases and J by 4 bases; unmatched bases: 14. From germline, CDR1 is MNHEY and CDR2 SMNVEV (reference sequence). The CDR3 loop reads CASSSISTQGAHGNTIYF. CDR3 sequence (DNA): TGTGCCAGCAGTTCAATCTCAACACAGGGGGCGCACGGAAACACCATATATTTT.

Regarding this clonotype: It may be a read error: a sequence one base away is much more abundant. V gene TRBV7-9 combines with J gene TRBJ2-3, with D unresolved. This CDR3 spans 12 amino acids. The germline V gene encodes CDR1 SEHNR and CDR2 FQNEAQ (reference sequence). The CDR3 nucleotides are TGTGTCAGCAGTACCTATTCAGATACGCAGTATTTT. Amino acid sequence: CVSSTYSDTQYF.

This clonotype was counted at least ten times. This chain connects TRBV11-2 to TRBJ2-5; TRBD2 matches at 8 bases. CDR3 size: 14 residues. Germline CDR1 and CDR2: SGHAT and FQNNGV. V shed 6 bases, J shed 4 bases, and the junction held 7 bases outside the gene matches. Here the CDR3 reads CASSSNSGAETQYF. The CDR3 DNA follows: TGTGCCAGCAGTTCCAATAGCGGGGCAGAGACCCAGTACTTC. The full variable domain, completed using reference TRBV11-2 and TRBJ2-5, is EAGVAQSPRYKIIEKRQSVAFWCNPISGHATLYWYQQILGQGPKLLIQFQNNGVVDDSQLPKDRFSAERLKGVDSTLKIQPAKLEDSAVYLCASSSNSGAETQYFGPGTRLLVL.

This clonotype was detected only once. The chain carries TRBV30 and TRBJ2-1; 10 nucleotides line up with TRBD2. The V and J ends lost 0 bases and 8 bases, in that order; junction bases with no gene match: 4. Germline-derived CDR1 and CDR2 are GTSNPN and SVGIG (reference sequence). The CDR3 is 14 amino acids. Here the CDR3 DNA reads TGTGCCTGGAGTGTACTAGCGGGAAAGCATGAGCAGTTCTTC. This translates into CAWSVLAGKHEQFF.

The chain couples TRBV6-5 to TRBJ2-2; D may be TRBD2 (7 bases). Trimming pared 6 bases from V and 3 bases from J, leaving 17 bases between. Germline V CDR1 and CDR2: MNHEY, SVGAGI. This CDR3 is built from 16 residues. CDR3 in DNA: TGTGCCAGCAGATTAAGGGGGGGCAGAGACACCGGGGAGCTGTTTTTT. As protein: CASRLRGGRDTGELFF.

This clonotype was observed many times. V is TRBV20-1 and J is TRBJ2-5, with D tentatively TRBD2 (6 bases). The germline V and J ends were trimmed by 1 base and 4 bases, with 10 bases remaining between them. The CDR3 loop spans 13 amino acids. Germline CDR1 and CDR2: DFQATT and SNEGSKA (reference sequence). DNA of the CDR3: TGCAGTGCTAGAGGGAGGGGAATAGAGACCCAGTACTTC. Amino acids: CSARGRGIETQYF.

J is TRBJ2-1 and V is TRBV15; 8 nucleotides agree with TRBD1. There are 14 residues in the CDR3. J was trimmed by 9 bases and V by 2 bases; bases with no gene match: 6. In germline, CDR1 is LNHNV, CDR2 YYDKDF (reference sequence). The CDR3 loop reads CATSRFAGQGEQFF. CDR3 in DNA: TGTGCCACCAGCAGATTCGCTGGACAGGGTGAGCAGTTCTTC.

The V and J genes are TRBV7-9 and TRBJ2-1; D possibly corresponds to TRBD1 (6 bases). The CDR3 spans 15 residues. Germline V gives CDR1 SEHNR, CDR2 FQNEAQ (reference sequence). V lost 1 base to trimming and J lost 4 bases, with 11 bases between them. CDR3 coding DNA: TGTGCCAGCAGCTTAGAATCGGACAGTTACAATGAGCAGTTCTTC. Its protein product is CASSLESDSYNEQFF.